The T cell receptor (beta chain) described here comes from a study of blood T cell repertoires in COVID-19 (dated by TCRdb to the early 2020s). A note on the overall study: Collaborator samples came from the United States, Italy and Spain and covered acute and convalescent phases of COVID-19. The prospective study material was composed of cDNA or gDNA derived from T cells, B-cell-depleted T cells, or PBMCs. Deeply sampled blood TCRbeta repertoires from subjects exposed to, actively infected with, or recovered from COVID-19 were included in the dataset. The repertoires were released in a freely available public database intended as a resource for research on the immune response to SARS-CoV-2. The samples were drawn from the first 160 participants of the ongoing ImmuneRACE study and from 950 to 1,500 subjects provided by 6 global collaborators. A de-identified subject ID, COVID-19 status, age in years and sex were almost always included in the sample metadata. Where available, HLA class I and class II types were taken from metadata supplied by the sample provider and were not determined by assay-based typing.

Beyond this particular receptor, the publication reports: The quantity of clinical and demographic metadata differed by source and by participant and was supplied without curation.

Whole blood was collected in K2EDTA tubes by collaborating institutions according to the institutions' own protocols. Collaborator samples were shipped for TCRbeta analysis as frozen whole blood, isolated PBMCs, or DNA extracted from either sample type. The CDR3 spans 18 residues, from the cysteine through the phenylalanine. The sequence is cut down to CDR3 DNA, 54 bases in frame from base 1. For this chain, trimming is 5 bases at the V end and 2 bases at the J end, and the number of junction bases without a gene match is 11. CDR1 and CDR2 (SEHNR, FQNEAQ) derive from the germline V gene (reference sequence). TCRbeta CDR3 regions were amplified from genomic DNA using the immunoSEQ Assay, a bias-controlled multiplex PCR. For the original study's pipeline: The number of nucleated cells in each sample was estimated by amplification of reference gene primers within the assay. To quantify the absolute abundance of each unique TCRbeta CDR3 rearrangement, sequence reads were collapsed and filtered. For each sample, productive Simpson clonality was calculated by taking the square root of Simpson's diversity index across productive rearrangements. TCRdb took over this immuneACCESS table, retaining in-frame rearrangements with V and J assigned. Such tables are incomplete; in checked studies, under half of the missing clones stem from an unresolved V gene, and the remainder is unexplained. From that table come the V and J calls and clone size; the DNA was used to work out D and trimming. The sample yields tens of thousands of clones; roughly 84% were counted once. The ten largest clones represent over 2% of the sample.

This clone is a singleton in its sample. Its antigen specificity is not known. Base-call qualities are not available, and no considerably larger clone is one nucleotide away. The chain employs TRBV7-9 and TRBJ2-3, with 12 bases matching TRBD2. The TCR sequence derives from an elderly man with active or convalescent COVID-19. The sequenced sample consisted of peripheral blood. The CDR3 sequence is CASSIRPRTSGDTDTQYF. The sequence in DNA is TGTGCCAGCAGCATCCGCCCCCGGACTAGCGGGGACACAGATACGCAGTATTTT.